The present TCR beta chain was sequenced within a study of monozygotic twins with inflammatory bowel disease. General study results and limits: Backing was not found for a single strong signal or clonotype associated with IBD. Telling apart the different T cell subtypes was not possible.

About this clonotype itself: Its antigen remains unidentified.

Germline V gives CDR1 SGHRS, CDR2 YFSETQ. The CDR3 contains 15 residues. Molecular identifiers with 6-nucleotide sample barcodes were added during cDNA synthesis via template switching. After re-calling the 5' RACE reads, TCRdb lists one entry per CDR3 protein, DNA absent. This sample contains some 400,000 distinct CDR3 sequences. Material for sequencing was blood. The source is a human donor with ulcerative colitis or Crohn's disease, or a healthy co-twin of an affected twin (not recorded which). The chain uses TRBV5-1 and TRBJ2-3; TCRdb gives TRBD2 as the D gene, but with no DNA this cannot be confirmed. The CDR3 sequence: CASSLEGPGTDTQYF.